A single sample gave rise to the 4 T cell receptor beta chains below, sequenced in a study of T-cell memory formation after mild COVID-19. TCRdb reprocessed the 5' RACE reads via MiXCR and lists one record per CDR3 protein. The sample has more than 70,000 distinct CDR3 sequences; approximately 15% are singletons. The specimen was PBMCs or a T cell subset sorted from them (not recorded which). The origin of the receptors is an adult woman who had mild COVID-19 (a few samples of this study predate the infection). Cell type and time point are not known.

Concerning this clonotype itself: At one end the junction does not follow the germline gene, possibly because of a read error. This rearrangement joins TRBV5-1 to TRBJ1-4; the D gene is possibly TRBD1 (6 bases). The CDR3 runs 14 residues. Germline CDR1 SGHRS, CDR2 YFSETQ. The CDR3 loop reads CASTEDSLNEKLIF. CDR3 DNA sequence: TGCGCCAGCACAGAGGACAGCCTTAATGAAAAACTGATTTTT.

This clonotype was seen a few times. This chain's CDR3 is CASSPAGGPSYEQYF. The CDR3 DNA reads TGTGCCAGCAGTCCAGCGGGAGGGCCCTCCTACGAGCAGTACTTC. The rearrangement links TRBV28 to TRBJ2-7; TRBD2 aligns across 10 bases. Trimming cost V 5 bases and J 0 bases; bases outside gene matches: 4. The CDR3 covers 15 residues. Germline CDR1 MDHEN, CDR2 SYDVKM. The full variable domain, rest sourced from reference TRBV28 and TRBJ2-7, is DVKVTQSSRYLVKRTGEKVFLECVQDMDHENMFWYRQDPGLGLRLIYFSYDVKMKEKGDIPEGYSVSREKKERFSLILESASTNQTSMYLCASSPAGGPSYEQYFGPGTRLTVT.

V is TRBV15 and J is TRBJ2-2; D gene ambiguous. Per germline, CDR1 LNHNV and CDR2 YYDKDF (reference sequence). V dropped 0 bases and J dropped 7 bases, with 12 bases sitting between them. The CDR3 length is 15 residues. Written as DNA, the CDR3 is TGTGCCACCAGCAGAGACGGCAGAGTCAACGGGGAGCTGTTTTTT. This codes for CATSRDGRVNGELFF.

The chain's CDR3 is CASSVEDSYDEQYF. For the CDR3, the DNA is TGTGCCAGCAGCGTAGAGGACAGCTACGACGAGCAGTACTTC. The chain uses TRBV9 and TRBJ2-7; tentative D call: TRBD1 (6 bases). V lost 0 bases and J 5 bases, leaving 12 bases between the germline ends. Germline V gene lookup returns CDR1 SGDLS and CDR2 YYNGEE. This CDR3 region has 14 residues.